The sequence of this T cell receptor (beta chain) was determined in a study of blood T cells in healthy people across ages. For the second PCR, which ran for 7 to 11 cycles, a sample-barcoded 5' primer and a J-beta primer mix were used. Every cDNA molecule bore a tag from a template-switch adaptor containing 12 random nucleotides. Using its own MiXCR run on the 5' RACE reads, TCRdb lists one record per CDR3 protein. In the table there are some 1.5 million distinct CDR3 sequences, about 28% of which are singletons. On this clonotype itself: Its antigen remains unknown.

General study results and limits: Strongly correlated with naive T cell percentage was TCR beta diversity. Age showed a roughly linear inverse relationship with TCR beta diversity per million T cells. Considered underestimates were the diversity estimates obtained from one million T cells.

Germline V gene sequence: CDR1 LNHDA, CDR2 SQIVND (reference sequence). This CDR3 spans 15 amino acids. The J segment lost 3 bases and the V segment lost 3 bases, leaving 6 bases of the junction unmatched. Sequenced: blood. The sequence came from a woman under 40 in good health. The V call is TRBV19, the J call TRBJ1-1, with 8 bases lining up with TRBD1. As DNA, the CDR3 is TGTGCCAGTAGTATTTCGGGACAGGTGGACACTGAAGCTTTCTTT. Translation gives CASSISGQVDTEAFF.